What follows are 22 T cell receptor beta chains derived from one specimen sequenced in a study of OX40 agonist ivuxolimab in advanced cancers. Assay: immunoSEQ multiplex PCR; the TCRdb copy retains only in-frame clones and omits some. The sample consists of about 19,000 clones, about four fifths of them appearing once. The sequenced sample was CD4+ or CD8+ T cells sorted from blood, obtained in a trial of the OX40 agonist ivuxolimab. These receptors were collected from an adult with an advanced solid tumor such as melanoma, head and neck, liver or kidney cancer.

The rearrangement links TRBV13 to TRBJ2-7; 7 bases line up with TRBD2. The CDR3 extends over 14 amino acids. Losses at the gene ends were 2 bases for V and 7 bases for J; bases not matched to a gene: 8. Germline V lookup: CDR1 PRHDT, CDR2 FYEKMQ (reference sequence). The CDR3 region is CASSLFAGEEEQYF. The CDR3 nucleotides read TGTGCCAGCAGCTTATTTGCGGGAGAGGAAGAGCAGTACTTC. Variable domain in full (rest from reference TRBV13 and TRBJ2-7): AAGVIQSPRHLIKEKRETATLKCYPIPRHDTVYWYQQGPGQDPQFLISFYEKMQSDKGSIPDRFSAQQFSDYHSELNMSSLELGDSALYFCASSLFAGEEEQYFGPGTRLTVT.

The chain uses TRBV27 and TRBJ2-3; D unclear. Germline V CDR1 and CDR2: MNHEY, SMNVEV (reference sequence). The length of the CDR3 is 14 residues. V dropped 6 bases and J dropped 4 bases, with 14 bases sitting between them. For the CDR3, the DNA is TGTGCCAGCAGCTTAAGCGTCCCGGCAGATACGCAGTATTTT. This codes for CASSLSVPADTQYF.

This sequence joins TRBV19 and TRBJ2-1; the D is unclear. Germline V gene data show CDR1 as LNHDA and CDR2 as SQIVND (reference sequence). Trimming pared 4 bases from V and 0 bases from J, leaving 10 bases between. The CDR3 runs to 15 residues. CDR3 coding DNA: TGTGCCAGTAGTACCCTGGTACACTCCTACAATGAGCAGTTCTTC. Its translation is CASSTLVHSYNEQFF.

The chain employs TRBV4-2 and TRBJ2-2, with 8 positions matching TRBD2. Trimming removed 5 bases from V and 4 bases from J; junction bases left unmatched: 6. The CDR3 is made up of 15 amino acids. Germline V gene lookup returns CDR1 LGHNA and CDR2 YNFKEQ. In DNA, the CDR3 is TGTGCCAGCAGCGAAGCGGGAGTTGTCACCGGGGAGCTGTTTTTT. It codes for CASSEAGVVTGELFF.

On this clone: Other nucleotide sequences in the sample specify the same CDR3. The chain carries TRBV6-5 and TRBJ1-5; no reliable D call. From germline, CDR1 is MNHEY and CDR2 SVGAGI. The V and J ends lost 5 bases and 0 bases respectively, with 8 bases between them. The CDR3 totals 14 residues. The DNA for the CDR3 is TGTGCCAGCAGTCCTGAAAATAGCAATCAGCCCCAGCATTTT. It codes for CASSPENSNQPQHF.

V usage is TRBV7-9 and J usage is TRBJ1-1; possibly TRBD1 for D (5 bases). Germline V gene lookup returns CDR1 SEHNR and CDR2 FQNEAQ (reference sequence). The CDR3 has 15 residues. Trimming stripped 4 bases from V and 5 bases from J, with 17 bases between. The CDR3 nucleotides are TGTGCCAGCAGCTCTGCAGGCGCAGGGAGAACTGAAGCTTTCTTT. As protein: CASSSAGAGRTEAFF.

The CDR3 here is CASRGGQGSSGNTIYF. The CDR3 region has the DNA TGTGCCAGCAGAGGGGGACAGGGAAGCTCTGGAAACACCATATATTTT. The J gene is TRBJ1-3, the V gene TRBV9; 9 bases are shared with TRBD1. The ends lost 5 bases at V and 0 bases at J; junction bases unmatched: 6. CDR1 is SGDLS and CDR2 is YYNGEE in the germline V gene. CDR3 length: 16 residues.

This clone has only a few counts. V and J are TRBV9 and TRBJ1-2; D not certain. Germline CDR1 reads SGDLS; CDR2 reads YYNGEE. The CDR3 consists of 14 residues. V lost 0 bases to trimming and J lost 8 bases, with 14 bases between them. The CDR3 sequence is CASSVGVGGGGYTF. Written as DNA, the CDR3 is TGTGCCAGCAGCGTAGGTGTTGGAGGCGGGGGCTACACCTTC.

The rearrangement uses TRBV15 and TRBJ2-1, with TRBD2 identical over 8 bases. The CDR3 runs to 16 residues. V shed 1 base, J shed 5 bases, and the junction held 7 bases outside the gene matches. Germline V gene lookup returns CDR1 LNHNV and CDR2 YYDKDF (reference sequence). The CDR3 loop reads CATSRVSPGGDNEQFF. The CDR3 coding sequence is TGTGCCACCAGCAGAGTCTCGCCGGGGGGGGACAATGAGCAGTTCTTC.

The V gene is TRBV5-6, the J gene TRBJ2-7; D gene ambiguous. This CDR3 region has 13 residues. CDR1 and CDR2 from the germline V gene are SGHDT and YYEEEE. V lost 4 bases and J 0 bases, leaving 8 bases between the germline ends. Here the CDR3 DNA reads TGTGCCAGCAGCCGCGACGACTCCTACGAGCAGTACTTC. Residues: CASSRDDSYEQYF.

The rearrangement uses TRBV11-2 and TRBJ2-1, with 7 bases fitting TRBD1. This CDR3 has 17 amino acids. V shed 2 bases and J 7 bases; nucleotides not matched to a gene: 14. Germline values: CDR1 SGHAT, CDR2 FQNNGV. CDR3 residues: CASSLRLGGGRGNEQFF. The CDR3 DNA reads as TGTGCCAGCAGCTTACGCCTAGGGGGCGGTCGGGGTAATGAGCAGTTCTTC.

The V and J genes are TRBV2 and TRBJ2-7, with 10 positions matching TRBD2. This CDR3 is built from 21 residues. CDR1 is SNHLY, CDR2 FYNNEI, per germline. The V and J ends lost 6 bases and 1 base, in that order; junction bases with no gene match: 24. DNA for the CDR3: TGTGCCAGCAGCCACGGACAGGCTGCTAGCGGGGGACCGGCGCTATCCTACGAGCAGTACTTC. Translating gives CASSHGQAASGGPALSYEQYF.

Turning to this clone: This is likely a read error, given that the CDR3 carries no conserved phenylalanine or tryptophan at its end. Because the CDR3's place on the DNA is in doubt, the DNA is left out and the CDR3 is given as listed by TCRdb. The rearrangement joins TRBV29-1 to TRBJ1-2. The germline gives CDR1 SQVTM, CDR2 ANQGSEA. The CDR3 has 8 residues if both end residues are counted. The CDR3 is CSVGTAVV.

CDR3 in DNA: TGTGCCAGCAGCGAGGGGGTAGCGGGAGCAGGAGTGCACGAGCAGTACTTC. It yields the protein CASSEGVAGAGVHEQYF. V is TRBV9 and J is TRBJ2-7; 9 positions agree with TRBD2. The CDR3 consists of 17 residues. Looked up from germline, CDR1 is SGDLS and CDR2 is YYNGEE. The J segment lost 5 bases and the V segment lost 3 bases, leaving 15 bases of the junction unmatched. Together with reference TRBV9 and TRBJ2-7, the CDR3 gives the full variable domain: DSGVTQTPKHLITATGQRVTLRCSPRSGDLSVYWYQQSLDQGLQFLIQYYNGEERAKGNILERFSAQQFPDLHSELNLSSLELGDSALYFCASSEGVAGAGVHEQYFGPGTRLTVT.

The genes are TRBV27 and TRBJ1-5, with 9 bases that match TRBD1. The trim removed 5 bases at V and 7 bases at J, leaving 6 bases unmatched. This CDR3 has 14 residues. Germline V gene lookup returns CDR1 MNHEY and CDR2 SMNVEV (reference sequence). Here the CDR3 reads CASSEGQGIQPQHF. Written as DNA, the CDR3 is TGTGCCAGCAGTGAAGGACAGGGGATCCAGCCCCAGCATTTT.

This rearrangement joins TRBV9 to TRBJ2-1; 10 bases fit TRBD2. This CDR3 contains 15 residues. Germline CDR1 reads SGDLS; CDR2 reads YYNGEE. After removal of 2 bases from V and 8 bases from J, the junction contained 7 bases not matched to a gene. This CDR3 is CASSVEQREGDEQFF. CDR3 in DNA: TGTGCCAGCAGCGTGGAACAGCGGGAGGGCGATGAGCAGTTCTTC.

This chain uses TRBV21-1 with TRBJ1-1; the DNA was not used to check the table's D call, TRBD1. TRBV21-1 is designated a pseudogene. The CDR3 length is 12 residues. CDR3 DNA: TGTGCCAGCAGCATACGGACAGGGGAGGCTTTCTTT. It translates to CASSIRTGEAFF.

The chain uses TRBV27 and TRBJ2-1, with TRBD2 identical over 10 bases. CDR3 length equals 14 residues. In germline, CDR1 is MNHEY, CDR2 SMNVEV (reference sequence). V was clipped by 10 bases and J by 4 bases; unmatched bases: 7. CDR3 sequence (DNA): TGTGCCACCCAGCGGGAGGGCCGATACAATGAGCAGTTCTTC. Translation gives CATQREGRYNEQFF.

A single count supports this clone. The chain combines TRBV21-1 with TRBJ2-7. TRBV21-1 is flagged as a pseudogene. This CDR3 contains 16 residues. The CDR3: CASNSHLTGHSYEQYF. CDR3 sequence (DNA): TGTGCCAGCAATTCACATTTAACGGGCCATTCCTACGAGCAGTACTTC.

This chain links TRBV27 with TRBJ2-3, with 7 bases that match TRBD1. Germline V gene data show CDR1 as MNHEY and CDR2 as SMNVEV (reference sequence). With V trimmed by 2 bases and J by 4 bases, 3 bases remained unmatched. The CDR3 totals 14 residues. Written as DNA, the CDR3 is TGTGCCAGCAGTTTAAAAACAGGGGCAGATACGCAGTATTTT. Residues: CASSLKTGADTQYF.

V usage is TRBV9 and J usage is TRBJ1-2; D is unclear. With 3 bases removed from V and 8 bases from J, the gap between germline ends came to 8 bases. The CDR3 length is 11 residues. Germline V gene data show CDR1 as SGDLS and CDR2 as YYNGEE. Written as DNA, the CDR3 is TGTGCCAGCAGCGATGGGTTCGGCTACACCTTC. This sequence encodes CASSDGFGYTF.

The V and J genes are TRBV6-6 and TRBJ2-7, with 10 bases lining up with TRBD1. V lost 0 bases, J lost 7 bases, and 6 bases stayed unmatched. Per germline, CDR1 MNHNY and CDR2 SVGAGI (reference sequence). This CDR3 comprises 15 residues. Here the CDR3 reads CASSYSGTGVWEQYF. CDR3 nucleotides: TGTGCCAGCAGTTACTCAGGGACAGGGGTATGGGAGCAGTACTTC.